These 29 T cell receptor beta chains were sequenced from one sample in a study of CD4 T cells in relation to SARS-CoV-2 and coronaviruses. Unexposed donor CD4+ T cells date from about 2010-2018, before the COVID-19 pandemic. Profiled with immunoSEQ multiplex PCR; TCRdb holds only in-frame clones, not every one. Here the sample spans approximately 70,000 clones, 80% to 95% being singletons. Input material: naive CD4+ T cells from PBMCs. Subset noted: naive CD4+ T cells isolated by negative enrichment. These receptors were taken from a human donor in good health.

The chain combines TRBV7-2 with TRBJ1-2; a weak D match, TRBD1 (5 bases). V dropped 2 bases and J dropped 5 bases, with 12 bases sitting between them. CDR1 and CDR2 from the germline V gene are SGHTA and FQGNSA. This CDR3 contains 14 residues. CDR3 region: CASSLQTAAYGYTF. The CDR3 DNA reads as TGTGCCAGCAGCTTACAGACAGCCGCTTATGGCTACACCTTC.

CDR3 sequence (DNA): TGTGCCATCAGTGGCAAGTCTGGGGCCAACGTCCTGACTTTC. Encoded protein: CAISGKSGANVLTF. V gene TRBV10-3 combines with J gene TRBJ2-6; D remains unclear. The V end lost 4 bases, the J end lost 1 base, and 5 bases lay between the germline ends. CDR3 size: 14 residues. Germline CDR1 is ENHRY and CDR2 is SYGVKD.

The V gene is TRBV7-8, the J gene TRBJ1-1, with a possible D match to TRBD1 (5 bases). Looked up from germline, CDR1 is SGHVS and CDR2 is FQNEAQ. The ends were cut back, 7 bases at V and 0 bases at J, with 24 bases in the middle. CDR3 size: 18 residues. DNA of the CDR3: TGTGCCAGCACCTCGGGCAGAGCAGGGCTCGTCATGAACACTGAAGCTTTCTTT. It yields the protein CASTSGRAGLVMNTEAFF.

CDR3 sequence: CASRDRGYYEQYF. The DNA of the CDR3 is TGTGCCAGCAGAGACAGGGGATACTACGAGCAGTACTTC. J is TRBJ2-7 and V is TRBV6-1; TRBD1 matches 8 bases. The germline V gene has CDR1 MNHNS and CDR2 SASEGT. This CDR3 spans 13 amino acids. The junction had 4 bases not matched to a gene; V was cut back by 6 bases and J by 3 bases.

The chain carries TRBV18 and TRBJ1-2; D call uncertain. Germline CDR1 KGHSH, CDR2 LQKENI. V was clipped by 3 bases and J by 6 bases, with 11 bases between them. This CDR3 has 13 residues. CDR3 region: CASSPLGRDGYTF. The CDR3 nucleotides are TGTGCCAGCTCACCCTTGGGTAGGGATGGCTACACCTTC.

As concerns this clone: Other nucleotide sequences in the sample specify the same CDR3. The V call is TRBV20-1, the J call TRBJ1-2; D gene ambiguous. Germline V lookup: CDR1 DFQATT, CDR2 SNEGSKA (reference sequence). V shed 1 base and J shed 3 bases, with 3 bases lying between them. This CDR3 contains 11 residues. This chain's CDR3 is CSARVDYGYTF. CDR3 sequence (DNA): TGCAGTGCTAGAGTTGACTATGGCTACACCTTC.

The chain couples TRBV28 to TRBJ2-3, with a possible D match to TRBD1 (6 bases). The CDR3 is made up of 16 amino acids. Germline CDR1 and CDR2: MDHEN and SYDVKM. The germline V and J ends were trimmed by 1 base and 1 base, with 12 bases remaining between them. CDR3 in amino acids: CASSLYSRGGTDTQYF. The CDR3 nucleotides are TGTGCCAGCAGTTTATATTCCAGGGGAGGCACAGATACGCAGTATTTT.

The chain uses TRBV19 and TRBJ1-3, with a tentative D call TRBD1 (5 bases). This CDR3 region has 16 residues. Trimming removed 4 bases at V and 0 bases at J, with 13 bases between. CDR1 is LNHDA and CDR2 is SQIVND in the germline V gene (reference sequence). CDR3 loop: CASSKRGMSSGNTIYF. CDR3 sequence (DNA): TGTGCCAGTAGTAAAAGGGGAATGAGCTCTGGAAACACCATATATTTT.

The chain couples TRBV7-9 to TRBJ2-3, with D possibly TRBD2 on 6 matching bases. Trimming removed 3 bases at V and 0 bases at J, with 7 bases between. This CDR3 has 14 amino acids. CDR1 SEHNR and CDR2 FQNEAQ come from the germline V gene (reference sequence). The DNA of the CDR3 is TGTGCCAGCAGCTTGGCGGGGAGCACAGATACGCAGTATTTT. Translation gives CASSLAGSTDTQYF.

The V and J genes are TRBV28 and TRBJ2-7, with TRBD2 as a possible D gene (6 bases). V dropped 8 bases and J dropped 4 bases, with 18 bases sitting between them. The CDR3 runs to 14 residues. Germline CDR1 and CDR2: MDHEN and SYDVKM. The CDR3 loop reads CASGLRAGRYEQYF. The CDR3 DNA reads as TGTGCCAGCGGCCTTAGGGCAGGGAGGTACGAGCAGTACTTC.

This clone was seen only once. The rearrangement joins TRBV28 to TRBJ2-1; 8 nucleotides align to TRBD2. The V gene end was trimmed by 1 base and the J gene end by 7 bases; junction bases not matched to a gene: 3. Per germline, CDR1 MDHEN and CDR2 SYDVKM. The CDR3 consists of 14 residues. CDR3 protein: CASSLLRGVNEQFF. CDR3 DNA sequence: TGTGCCAGCAGTTTATTGCGGGGGGTTAATGAGCAGTTCTTC.

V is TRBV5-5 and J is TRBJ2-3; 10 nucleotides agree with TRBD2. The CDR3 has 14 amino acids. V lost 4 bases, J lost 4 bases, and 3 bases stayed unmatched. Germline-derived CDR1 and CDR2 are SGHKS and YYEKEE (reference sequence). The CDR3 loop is CASSAGLAADTQYF. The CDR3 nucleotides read TGTGCCAGCAGCGCAGGACTAGCGGCAGATACGCAGTATTTT. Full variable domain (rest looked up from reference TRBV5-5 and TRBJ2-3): DAGVTQSPTHLIKTRGQQVTLRCSPISGHKSVSWYQQVLGQGPQFIFQYYEKEERGRGNFPDRFSARQFPNYSSELNVNALLLGDSALYLCASSAGLAADTQYFGPGTRLTVL.

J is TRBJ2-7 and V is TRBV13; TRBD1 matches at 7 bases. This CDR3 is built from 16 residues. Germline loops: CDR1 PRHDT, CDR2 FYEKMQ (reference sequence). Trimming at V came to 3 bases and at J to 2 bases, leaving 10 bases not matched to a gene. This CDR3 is CASSFSLGDSTYEQYF. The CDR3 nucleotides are TGTGCCAGCAGCTTCAGCCTAGGGGACAGTACCTACGAGCAGTACTTC.

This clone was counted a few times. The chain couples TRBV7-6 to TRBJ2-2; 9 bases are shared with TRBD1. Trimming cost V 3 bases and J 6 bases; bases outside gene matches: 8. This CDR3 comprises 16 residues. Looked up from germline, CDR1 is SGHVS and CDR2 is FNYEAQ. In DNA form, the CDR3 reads TGTGCCAGCAGCTTTACAGGGGGCGCCGACTCCGGGGAGCTGTTTTTT. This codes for CASSFTGGADSGELFF.

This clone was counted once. CDR3 sequence reads: CATSDPQPRGANVLTF. The CDR3 bases are TGTGCCACCAGTGACCCCCAGCCTCGCGGGGCCAACGTCCTGACTTTC. The chain joins TRBV24-1 to TRBJ2-6; D gene uncertain. Germline V gene data show CDR1 as KGHDR and CDR2 as SFDVKD. Trimming stripped 4 bases from V and 4 bases from J, with 13 bases between. The CDR3 totals 16 residues.

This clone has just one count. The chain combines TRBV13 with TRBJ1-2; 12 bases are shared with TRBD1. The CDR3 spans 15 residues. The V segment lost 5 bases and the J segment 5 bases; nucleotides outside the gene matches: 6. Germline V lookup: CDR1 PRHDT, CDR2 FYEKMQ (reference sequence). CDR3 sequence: CASSPGTGGGYGYTF. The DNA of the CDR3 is TGTGCCAGCAGCCCGGGGACAGGGGGCGGGTATGGCTACACCTTC.

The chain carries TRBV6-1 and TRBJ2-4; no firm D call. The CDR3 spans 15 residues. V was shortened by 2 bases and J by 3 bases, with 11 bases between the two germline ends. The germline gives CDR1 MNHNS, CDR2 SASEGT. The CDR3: CASSELTPGKNIQYF. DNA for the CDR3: TGTGCCAGCAGTGAATTAACTCCTGGCAAAAACATTCAGTACTTC.

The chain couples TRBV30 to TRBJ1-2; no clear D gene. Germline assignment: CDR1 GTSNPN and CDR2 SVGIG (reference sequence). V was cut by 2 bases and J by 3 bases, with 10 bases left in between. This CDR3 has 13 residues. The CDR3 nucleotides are TGTGCCTGGAGTCACGGGGTACACTATGGCTACACCTTC. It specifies CAWSHGVHYGYTF.

CDR3 DNA sequence: TGTGCCAGCAGACCACGAATGGGACAGGTTCTTAATAGCAATCAGCCCCAGCATTTT. This codes for CASRPRMGQVLNSNQPQHF. The chain joins TRBV28 to TRBJ1-5; 8 bases fit TRBD1. Germline V gene lookup returns CDR1 MDHEN and CDR2 SYDVKM. With 6 bases clipped from V and 0 bases from J, the junction kept 16 bases outside the gene matches. The CDR3 extends over 19 amino acids.

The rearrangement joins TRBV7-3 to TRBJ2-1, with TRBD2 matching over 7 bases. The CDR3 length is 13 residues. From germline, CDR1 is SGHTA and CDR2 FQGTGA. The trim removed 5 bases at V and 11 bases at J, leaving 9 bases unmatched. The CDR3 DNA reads TGTGCCAGCAGCCTGTGGGGAGGGCCAAAGCAGTTCTTC. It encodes CASSLWGGPKQFF.

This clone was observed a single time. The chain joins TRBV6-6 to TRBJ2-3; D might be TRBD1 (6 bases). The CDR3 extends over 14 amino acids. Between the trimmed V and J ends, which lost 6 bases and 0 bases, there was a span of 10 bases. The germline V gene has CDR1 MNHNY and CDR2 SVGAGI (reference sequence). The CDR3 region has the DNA TGTGCCAGCAGAAAGGACAGTAGCACAGATACGCAGTATTTT. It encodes CASRKDSSTDTQYF.

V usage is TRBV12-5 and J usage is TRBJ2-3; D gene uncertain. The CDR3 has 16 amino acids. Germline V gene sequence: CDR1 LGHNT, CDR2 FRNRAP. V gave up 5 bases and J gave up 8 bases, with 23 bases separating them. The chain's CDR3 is CASGESPAPGLGTQYF. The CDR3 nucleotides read TGTGCTAGTGGTGAATCCCCCGCCCCGGGCCTCGGTACGCAGTATTTT.

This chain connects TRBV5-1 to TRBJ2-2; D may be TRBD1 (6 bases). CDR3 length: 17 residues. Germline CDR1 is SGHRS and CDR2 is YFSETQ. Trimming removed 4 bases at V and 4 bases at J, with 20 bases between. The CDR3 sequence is CASSNIQGSESTGELFF. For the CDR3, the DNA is TGCGCCAGCAGCAATATACAGGGTAGTGAGAGCACCGGGGAGCTGTTTTTT.

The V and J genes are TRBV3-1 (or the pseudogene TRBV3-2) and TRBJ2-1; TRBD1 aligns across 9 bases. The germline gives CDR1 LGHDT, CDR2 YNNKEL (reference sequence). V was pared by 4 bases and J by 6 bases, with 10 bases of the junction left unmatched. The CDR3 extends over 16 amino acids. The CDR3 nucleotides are TGTGCCAGCAGCCCCGAAGACAGGGGGTACGTCAATGAGCAGTTCTTC. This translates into CASSPEDRGYVNEQFF.

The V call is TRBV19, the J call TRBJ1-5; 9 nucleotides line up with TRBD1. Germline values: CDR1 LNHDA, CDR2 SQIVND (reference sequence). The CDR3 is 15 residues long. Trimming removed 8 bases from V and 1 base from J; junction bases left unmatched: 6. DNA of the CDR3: TGTGCCAGTTTGGGACAGGGCTTCAGCAATCAGCCCCAGCATTTT. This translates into CASLGQGFSNQPQHF.

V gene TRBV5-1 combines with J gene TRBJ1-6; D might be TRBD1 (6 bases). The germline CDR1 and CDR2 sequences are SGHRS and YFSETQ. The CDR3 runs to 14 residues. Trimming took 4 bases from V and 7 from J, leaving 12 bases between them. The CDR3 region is CASSQGFWNSPLHF. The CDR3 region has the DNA TGCGCCAGCAGCCAGGGGTTTTGGAATTCACCCCTCCACTTT.

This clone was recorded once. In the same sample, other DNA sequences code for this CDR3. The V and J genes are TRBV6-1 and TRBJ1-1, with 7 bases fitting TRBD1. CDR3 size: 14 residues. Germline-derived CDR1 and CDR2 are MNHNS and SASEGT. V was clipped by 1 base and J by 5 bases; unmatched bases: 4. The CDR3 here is CASSEGTGNTEAFF. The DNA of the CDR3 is TGTGCCAGCAGTGAAGGGACAGGAAATACTGAAGCTTTCTTT.

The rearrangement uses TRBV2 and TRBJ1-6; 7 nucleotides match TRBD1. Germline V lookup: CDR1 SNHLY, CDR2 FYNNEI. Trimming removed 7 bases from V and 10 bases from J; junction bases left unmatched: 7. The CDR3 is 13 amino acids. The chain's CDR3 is CASTTTGVSPLHF. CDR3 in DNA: TGTGCCAGCACCACCACAGGGGTATCACCCCTCCACTTT.

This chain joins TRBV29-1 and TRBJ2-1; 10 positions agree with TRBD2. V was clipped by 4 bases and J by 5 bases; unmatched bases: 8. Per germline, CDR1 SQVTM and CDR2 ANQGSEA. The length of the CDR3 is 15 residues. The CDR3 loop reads CSVGRLAGANNEQFF. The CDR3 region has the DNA TGCAGCGTTGGGAGGCTAGCGGGAGCCAACAATGAGCAGTTCTTC.